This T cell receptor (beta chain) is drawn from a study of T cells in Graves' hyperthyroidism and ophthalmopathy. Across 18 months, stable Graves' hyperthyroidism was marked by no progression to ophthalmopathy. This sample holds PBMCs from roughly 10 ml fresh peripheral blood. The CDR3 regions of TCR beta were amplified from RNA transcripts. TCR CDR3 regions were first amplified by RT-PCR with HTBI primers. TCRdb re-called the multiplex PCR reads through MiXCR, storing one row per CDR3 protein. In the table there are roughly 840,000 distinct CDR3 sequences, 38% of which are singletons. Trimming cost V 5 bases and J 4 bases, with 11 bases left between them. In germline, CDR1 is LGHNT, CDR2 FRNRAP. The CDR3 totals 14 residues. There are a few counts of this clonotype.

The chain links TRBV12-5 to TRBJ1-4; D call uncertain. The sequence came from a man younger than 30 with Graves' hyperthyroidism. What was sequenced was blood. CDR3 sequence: CASGPEGYNEKLFF. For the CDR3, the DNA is TGTGCTAGTGGTCCCGAGGGATATAATGAAAAACTGTTTTTT.